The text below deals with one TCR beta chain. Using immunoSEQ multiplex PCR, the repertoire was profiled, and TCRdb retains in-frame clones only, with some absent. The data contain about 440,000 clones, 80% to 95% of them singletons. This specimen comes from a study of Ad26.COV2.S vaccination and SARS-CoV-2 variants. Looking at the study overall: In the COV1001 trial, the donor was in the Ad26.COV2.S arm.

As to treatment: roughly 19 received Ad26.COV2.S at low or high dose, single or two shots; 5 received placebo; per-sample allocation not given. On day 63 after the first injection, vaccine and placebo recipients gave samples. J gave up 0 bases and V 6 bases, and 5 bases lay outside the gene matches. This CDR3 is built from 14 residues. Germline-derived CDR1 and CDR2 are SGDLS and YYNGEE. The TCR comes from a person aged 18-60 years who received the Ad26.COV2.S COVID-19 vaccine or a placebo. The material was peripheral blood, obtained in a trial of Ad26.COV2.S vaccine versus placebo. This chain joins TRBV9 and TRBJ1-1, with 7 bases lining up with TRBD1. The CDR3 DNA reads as TGTGCCAGCACAGGGGGTACCATGAACACTGAAGCTTTCTTT. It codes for CASTGGTMNTEAFF.